This TCR beta chain was identified during a study of post-analysis software for immune sequencing data. Overall study findings and caveats: Patients used five TRBV segments, including TRBV5-6, TRBV5-1 and TRBV20-1, more often than controls. Among multiple sclerosis patients, normalized Chao1 diversity was significantly below that of controls.

Unique molecular identifiers were built into the TCR beta cDNA libraries. Some 500,000 cDNA molecules were recovered from an input of roughly 0.85 to 10 million T cells. TCRdb itself ran the PCR reads through MiXCR, one entry per CDR3 protein. The table has roughly 600,000 distinct CDR3 sequences, roughly 47% seen once; the top ten hold about 1.5%. V dropped 3 bases and J dropped 4; count of bases not matched to a gene: 10. The CDR3 runs to 16 residues. Per germline, CDR1 ENHRY and CDR2 SYGVKD. This clonotype was seen a few times. Its antigen is currently unknown. The clonotype comes from a girl aged 5 to 17 with multiple sclerosis. The V and J genes are TRBV10-3 and TRBJ2-5, with TRBD2 matching 8 bases. The sample consisted of blood. Here the CDR3 DNA reads TGTGCCATCAGTGACCCACCGGGGGGGAAGAGAGAGACCCAGTACTTC. Residues: CAISDPPGGKRETQYF.